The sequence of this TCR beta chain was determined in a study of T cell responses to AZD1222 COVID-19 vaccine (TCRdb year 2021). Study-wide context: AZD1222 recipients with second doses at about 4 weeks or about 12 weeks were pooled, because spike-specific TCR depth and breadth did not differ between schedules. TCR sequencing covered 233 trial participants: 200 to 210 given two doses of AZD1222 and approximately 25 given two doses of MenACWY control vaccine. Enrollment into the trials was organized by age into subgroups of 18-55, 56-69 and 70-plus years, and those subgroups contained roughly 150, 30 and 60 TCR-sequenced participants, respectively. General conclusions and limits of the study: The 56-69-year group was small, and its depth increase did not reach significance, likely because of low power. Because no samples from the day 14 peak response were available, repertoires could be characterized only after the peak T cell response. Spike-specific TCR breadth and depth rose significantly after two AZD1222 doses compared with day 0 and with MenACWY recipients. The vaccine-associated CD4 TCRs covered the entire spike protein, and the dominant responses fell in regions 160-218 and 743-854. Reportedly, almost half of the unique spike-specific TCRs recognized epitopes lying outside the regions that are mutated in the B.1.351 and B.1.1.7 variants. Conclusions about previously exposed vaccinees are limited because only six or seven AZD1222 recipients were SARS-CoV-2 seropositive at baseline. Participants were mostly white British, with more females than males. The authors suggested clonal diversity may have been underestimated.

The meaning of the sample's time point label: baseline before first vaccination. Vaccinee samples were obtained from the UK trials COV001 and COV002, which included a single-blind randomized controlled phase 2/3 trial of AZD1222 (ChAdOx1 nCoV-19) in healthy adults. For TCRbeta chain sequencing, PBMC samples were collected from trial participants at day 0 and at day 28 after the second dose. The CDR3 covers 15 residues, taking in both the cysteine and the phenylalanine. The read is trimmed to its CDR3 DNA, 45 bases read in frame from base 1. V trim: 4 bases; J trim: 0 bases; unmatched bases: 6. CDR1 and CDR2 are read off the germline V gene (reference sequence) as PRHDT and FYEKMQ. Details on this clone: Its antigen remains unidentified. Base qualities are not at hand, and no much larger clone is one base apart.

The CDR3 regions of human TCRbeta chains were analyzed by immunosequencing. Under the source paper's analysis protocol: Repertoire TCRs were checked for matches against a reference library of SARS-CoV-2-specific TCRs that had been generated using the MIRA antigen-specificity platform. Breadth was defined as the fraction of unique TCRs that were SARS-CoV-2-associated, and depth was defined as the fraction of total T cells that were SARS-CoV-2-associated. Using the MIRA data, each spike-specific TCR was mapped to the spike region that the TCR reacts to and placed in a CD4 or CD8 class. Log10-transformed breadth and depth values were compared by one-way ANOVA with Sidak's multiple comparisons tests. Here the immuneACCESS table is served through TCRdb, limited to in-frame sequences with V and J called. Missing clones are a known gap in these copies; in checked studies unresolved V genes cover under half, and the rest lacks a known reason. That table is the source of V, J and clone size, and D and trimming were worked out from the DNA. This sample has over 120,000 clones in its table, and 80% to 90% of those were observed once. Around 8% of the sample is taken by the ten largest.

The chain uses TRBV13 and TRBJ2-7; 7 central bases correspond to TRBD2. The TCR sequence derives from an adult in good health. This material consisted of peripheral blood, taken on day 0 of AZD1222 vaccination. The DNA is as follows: TGTGCCAGCAGCTCCCAAGCGGGATACTCCTACGAGCAGTACTTC. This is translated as CASSSQAGYSYEQYF.